The present TCR beta chain was sequenced within a study of blood T cell repertoires in COVID-19. In germline, CDR1 is LGHDT, CDR2 YNNKEL (reference sequence). V lost 2 bases and J lost 1, with 5 bases in between. This CDR3 region has 14 residues. Original data processing: Scientists estimated how many nucleated cells there were by amplifying reference gene primers. Libraries were prepared by immunoSEQ multiplex PCR; TCRdb keeps only in-frame clonotypes and omits some of them. That table gives V, J and clone size, and the DNA gave D and trimming. Among about 110,000 clones, 84% were seen once, and the ten largest hold roughly 7.7%. This clone was counted a single time.

This receptor was identified in an elderly woman with active or convalescent COVID-19. The V call is TRBV3-1 (or the pseudogene TRBV3-2), the J call TRBJ2-2; D unresolved. The sample consisted of peripheral blood. This chain's CDR3 is CASSQSRNTGELFF. For the CDR3, the DNA is TGTGCCAGCAGCCAATCCCGGAACACCGGGGAGCTGTTTTTT.